Listed here is a single T cell receptor (beta chain). The antigen is not known. This entry belongs to a study of T cells after posttransplantation cyclophosphamide. Study-level findings and limits: Later blood repertoires were often dominated by clones from the donor CD8+ memory compartment. Tissue-infiltrating T cells from skin or gut overlapped little with blood T cells. Recipient CMV seropositivity and CMV reactivation strongly tracked TRB clonality.

Libraries were prepared by immunoSEQ multiplex PCR; TCRdb keeps only in-frame clonotypes and omits some of them. This sample has approximately 10,000 clones, with more than 70% found just once. Methotrexate plus calcineurin inhibitor accompanied controls' myeloablative marrow transplants; sampling was 1 year later. Here the sequenced sample was PBMCs, taken roughly 67 weeks after allogeneic stem cell transplant with calcineurin inhibitor and methotrexate. The clonotype was recovered from a male patient aged 45-60 years who received an allogeneic stem cell transplant from an unrelated donor, was CMV-positive, and had chronic GVHD only. A share of the T cells may be of graft donor origin.

The CDR3: CISGNSPLHF. The CDR3 DNA is TGCATCTCGGGGAATTCACCCCTCCACTTT. The chain has TRBV29-1 and TRBJ1-6; D is uncertain. CDR3 length: 10 amino acids. Germline CDR1 is SQVTM and CDR2 is ANQGSEA.